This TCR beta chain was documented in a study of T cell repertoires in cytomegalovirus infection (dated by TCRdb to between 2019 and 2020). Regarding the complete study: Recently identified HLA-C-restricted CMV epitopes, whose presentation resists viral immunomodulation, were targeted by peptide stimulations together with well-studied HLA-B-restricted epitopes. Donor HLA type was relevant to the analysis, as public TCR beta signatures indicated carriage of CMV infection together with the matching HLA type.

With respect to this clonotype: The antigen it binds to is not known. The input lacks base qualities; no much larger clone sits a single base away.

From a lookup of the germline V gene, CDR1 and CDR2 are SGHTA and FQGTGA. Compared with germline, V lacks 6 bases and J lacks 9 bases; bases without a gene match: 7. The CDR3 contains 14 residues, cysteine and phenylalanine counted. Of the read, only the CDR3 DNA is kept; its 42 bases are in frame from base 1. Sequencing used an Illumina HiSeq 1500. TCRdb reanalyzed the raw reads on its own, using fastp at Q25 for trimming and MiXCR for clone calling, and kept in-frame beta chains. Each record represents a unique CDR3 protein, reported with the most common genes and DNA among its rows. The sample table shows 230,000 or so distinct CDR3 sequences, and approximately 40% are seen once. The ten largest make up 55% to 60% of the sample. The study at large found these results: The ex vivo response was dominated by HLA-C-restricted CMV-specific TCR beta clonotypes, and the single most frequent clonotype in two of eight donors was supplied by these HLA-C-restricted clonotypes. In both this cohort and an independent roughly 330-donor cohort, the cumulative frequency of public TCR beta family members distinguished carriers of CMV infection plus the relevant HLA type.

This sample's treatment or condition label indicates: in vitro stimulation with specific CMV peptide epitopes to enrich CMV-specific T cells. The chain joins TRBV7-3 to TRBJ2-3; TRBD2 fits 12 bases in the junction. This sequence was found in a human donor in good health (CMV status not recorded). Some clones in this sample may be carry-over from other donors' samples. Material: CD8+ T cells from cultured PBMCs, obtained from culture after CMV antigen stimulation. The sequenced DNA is TGTGCCAGCAGTCCGACTAGCGGGAGTTCGACGCAGTATTTT. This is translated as CASSPTSGSSTQYF.